Listed below are T cell receptor beta chains from one sample, sequenced in a study of T cells in Graves' hyperthyroidism and ophthalmopathy. Each CDR3 protein gets one entry after TCRdb re-called the multiplex PCR reads with MiXCR. This sample has 250,000 to 300,000 distinct CDR3 sequences; more than 14% occur once, and the top ten carry 13%. The sample comprised blood. The receptors derive from a woman between 40 and 55 years old with Graves' hyperthyroidism that later progressed to Graves' ophthalmopathy. CDR3s include the opening cysteine and the closing phenylalanine or tryptophan. D genes are given only for firm matches. Clone size is not always given. Where it is, it says once, few, many or a class for expanded clones.

>TRBJ2-7|TRBV12-3/TRBV12-4|many|12|.
CASSRRTIEQYF
TGTGCCAGCAGTCGTCGGACAATCGAGCAGTACTTC
>TRBJ1-1|TRBV13|few|12|.
CASSLEQGRSFF
TGTGCCAGCAGCTTAGAACAGGGTAGGTCTTTCTTT
>TRBJ2-1|TRBV9|.|13|.
CASSPPQARIQFF
TGTGCCAGCAGCCCCCCGCAGGCCAGGATACAGTTCTTC
>TRBJ2-7|TRBV6-2/TRBV6-3|.|15|.
CASSVGRNPGHEQYF
TGTGCCAGCAGTGTGGGACGGAACCCAGGCCACGAGCAGTACTTC
>TRBJ2-7|TRBV5-1|.|13|TRBD2
CASSGSGLREQYF
TGCGCCAGCAGCGGGTCGGGACTAAGGGAGCAGTACTTC
>TRBJ2-7|TRBV11-2|.|16|TRBD2
CASSLAGLAGYYEQYF
TGTGCCAGCAGCTTAGCGGGACTAGCGGGATACTACGAGCAGTACTTC
>TRBJ1-2|TRBV7-2|once|12|.
CASSRTPDGYTF
TGTGCCAGCAGCCGGACCCCTGATGGCTACACCTTC
>TRBJ2-1|TRBV7-9|many|13|.
CAVTRGSYNEQFF
TGTGCCGTAACCCGGGGCTCCTACAATGAGCAGTTCTTC
>TRBJ2-1|TRBV7-3|many|12|.
CASSWAFNEQFF
TGTGCCAGCAGTTGGGCTTTCAATGAGCAGTTCTTC
>TRBJ2-1|TRBV30|many|14|TRBD1
CAWKLGQGVYEQFF
TGTGCCTGGAAGTTGGGACAGGGCGTTTATGAGCAGTTCTTC
>TRBJ1-2|TRBV29-1|many|14|TRBD1
CSAADAWDSYGYTF
TGCAGCGCCGCTGATGCTTGGGACAGCTATGGCTACACCTTC
>TRBJ2-1|TRBV3-1|many|11|.
CASSQWDEQFF
TGTGCCAGCAGCCAATGGGATGAGCAGTTCTTC
>TRBJ2-5|TRBV11-2|many|15|.
CASRPLQGGQETQYF
TGTGCCAGCAGGCCACTGCAGGGCGGACAAGAGACCCAGTACTTC
>TRBJ2-7|TRBV20-1|.|15|.
CSARDLGLFVYEQYF
TGCAGTGCTAGAGATCTCGGACTATTCGTCTACGAGCAGTACTTC